The text below deals with one TCR beta chain. The data belong to a study of blood T cell repertoires in COVID-19. This CDR3 spans 16 amino acids. CDR1 and CDR2 (germline): SGDLS, YYNGEE. The germline V and J ends were trimmed by 0 bases and 2 bases, with 15 bases remaining between them. Profiled with immunoSEQ multiplex PCR; TCRdb holds only in-frame clones, not every one. The table shows about 110,000 clones, with about 80% occurring only once. The TCR was taken from a woman aged 80 or older with acute or convalescent COVID-19. V gene TRBV9 combines with J gene TRBJ2-7; maybe TRBD1 (5 bases). The sequencing sample was made of peripheral blood. The CDR3 nucleotides are TGTGCCAGCAGCGTAGGCTGGGGCGCCACCCCCTACGAGCAGTACTTC. Its protein is CASSVGWGATPYEQYF. The entire variable domain, with the rest obtained from reference TRBV9 and TRBJ2-7, is as follows: DSGVTQTPKHLITATGQRVTLRCSPRSGDLSVYWYQQSLDQGLQFLIQYYNGEERAKGNILERFSAQQFPDLHSELNLSSLELGDSALYFCASSVGWGATPYEQYFGPGTRLTVT.